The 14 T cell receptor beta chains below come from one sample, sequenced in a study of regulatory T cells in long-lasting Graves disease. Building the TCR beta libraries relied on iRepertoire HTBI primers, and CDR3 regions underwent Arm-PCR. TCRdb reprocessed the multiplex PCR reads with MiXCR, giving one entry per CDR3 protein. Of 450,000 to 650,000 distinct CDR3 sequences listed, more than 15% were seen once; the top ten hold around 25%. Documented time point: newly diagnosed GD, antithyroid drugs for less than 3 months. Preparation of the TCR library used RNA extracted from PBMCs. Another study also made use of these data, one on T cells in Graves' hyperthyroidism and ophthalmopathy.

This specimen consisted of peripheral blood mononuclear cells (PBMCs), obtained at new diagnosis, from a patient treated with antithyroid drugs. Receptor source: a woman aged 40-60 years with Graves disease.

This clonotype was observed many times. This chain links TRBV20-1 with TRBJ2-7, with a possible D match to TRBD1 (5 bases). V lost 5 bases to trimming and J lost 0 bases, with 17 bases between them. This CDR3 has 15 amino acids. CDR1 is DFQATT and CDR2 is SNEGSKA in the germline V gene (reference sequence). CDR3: CSALNRLQNSYEQYF. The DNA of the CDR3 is TGCAGTGCTCTGAACAGGCTTCAAAACTCCTACGAGCAGTACTTC.

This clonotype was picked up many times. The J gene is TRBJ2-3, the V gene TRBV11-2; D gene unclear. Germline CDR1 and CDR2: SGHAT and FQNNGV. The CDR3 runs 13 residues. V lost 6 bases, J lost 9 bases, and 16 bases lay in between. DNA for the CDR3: TGTGCCAGCAGACAGAGTCCTGGGGAAACGCAGTATTTT. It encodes CASRQSPGETQYF.

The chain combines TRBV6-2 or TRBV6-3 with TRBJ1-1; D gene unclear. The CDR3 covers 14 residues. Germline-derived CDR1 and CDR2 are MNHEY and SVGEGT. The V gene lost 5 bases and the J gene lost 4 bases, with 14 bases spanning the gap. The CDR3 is CASSPRSMSTEAFF. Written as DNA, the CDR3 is TGTGCCAGCAGTCCTCGATCGATGAGCACTGAAGCTTTCTTT.

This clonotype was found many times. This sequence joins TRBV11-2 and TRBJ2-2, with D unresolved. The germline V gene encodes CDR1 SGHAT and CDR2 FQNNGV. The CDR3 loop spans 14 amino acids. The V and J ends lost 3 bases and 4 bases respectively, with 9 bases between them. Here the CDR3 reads CASSFARTTGELFF. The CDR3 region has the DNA TGTGCCAGCAGCTTCGCGCGGACCACCGGGGAGCTGTTTTTT.

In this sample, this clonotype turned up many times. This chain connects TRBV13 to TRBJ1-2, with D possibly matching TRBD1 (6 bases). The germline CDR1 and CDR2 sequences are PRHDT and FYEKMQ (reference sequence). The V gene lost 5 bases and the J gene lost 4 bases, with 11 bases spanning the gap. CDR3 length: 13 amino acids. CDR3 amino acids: CASSQDRTYGYTF. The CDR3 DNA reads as TGTGCCAGCAGCCAGGACAGAACCTATGGCTACACCTTC.

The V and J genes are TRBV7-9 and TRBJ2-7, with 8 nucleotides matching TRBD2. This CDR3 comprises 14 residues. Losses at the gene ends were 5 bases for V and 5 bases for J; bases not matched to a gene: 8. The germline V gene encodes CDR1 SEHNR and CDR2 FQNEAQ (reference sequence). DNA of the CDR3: TGTGCCAGCAGCCTAAGCGGGAGTATGCACGAGCAGTACTTC. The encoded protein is CASSLSGSMHEQYF.

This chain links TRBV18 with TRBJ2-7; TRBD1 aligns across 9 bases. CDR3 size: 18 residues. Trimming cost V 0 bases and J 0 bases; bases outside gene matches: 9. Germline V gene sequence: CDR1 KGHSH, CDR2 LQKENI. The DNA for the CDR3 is TGTGCCAGCTCACCACCCCGGGACAGGGACCCACGCTCCTACGAGCAGTACTTC. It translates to CASSPPRDRDPRSYEQYF.

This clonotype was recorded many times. The CDR3 protein is CASSLIKDEQYF. Here the CDR3 DNA reads TGTGCCAGCAGCCTAATAAAGGACGAGCAGTACTTC. V and J are TRBV3-1 and TRBJ2-7; D is uncertain. The germline CDR1 and CDR2 sequences are LGHDT and YNNKEL (reference sequence). This CDR3 has 12 residues. V was pared by 4 bases and J by 5 bases, with 9 bases between.

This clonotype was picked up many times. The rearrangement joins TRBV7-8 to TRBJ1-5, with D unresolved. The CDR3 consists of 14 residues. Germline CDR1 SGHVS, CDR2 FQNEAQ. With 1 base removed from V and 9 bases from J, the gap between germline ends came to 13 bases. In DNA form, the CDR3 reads TGTGCCAGCAGCTTAGGCAGCGCAACTACGCCCCAGCATTTT. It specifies CASSLGSATTPQHF.

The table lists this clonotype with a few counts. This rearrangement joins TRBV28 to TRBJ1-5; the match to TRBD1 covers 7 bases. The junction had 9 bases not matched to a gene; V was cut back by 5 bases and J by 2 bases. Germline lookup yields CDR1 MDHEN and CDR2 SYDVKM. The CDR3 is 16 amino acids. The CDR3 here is CASSPRQGLGNQPQHF. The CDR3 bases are TGTGCCAGCAGTCCCCGACAGGGACTGGGCAATCAGCCCCAGCATTTT.

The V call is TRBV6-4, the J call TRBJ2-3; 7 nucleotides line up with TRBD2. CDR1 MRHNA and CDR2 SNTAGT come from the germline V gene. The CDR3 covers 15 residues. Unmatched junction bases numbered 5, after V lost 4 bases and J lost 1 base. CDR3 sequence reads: CASSGGGGGTDTQYF. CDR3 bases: TGTGCCAGCAGTGGCGGCGGGGGAGGCACAGATACGCAGTATTTT.

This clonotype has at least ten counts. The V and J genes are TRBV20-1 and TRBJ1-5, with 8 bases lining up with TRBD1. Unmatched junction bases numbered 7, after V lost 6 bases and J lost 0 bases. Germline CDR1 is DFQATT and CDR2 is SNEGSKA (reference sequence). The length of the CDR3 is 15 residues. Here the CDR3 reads CSAKDRDYSNQPQHF. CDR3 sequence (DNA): TGCAGTGCCAAGGACAGGGACTATAGCAATCAGCCCCAGCATTTT.

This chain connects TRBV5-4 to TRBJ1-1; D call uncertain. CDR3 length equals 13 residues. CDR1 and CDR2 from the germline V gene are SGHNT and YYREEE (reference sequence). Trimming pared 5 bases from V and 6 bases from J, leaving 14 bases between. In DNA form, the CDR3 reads TGTGCCAGCAGTTTAGTGGTAGACGCTGAAGCTTTCTTT. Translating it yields CASSLVVDAEAFF.

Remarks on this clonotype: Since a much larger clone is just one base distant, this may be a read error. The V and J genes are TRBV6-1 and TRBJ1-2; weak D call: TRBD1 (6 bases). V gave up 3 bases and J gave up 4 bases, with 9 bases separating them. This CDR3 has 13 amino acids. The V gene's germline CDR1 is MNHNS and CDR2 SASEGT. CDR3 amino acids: CASSEAGVYGYTF. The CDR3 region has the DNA TGTGCCAGCAGTGAGGCAGGGGTCTATGGCTACACCTTC.